The source of this T cell receptor beta chain is a study of CD8+ T cells in alopecia areata. Study observations and caveats: Relative to normal scalp, lesional scalp, especially alopecia totalis/universalis, showed higher clonality. Possibly because of HLA-related factors, TCR sharing was less clear across patients than in mice.

V was pared by 7 bases and J by 3 bases, with 6 bases between. The CDR3 covers 11 residues. Germline V CDR1 and CDR2: SNHLY, FYNNEI. Sequencing templates came from extracted RNA that was reverse transcribed into cDNA. Measured with immunoSEQ multiplex PCR; TCRdb has only the in-frame clones, and not every one. The table includes 150,000 to 200,000 clones, 45% to 60% detected once. With regard to this clone: Its antigen remains unidentified.

PBMCs served as the source from which CD4+ and CD8+ T cells were sorted. The V and J genes are TRBV2 and TRBJ1-1; D unresolved. This clonotype originated in a human donor in good health. The material sequenced was CD4+ T cells sorted from blood. The CDR3 loop is CASKRDTEAFF. CDR3 in DNA: TGTGCCAGCAAAAGGGACACTGAAGCTTTCTTT.